A selection of T cell receptor beta chains follows, all from one sample in a study of blood T cell repertoires in COVID-19. Libraries were prepared by immunoSEQ multiplex PCR; TCRdb keeps only in-frame clonotypes and omits some of them. The sample lists some 150,000 clones; 80% to 90% were seen once. Sequencing used PBMCs or T cells enriched from blood (not recorded which). These receptors all come from a woman aged 50 to 60 in a cohort exposed to, infected with or recovered from COVID-19 (not recorded which). Each CDR3 is given with its conserved first and last residue. A D gene is named only where the DNA matches it firmly. Part of the rows lack a size; the others show once, few, many or a class for expanded clones.

size | J | D | V | CDR3 | DNA
NA | TRBJ1-1 | NA | TRBV12-1 | CASSFEGAPNTEAFF | TGTGCCAGCAGCTTTGAGGGGGCCCCGAACACTGAAGCTTTCTTT
NA | TRBJ2-3 | TRBD2 | TRBV7-2 | CASSPTSGGDILGDTQYF | TGTGCCAGCAGCCCAACTAGCGGGGGGGACATATTGGGAGATACGCAGTATTTT
NA | TRBJ1-6 | NA | TRBV30 | CASGLHLAPSSYNSPLHF | TGTGCCTCCGGACTCCACTTAGCCCCGAGCTCCTATAATTCACCCCTCCACTTT
NA | TRBJ1-2 | TRBD1 | TRBV6-5 | CASSPTGPNYGYTF | TGTGCCAGCAGCCCGACAGGGCCAAACTATGGCTACACCTTC
NA | TRBJ2-7 | NA | TRBV5-6 | CASSLVAADEQYF | TGTGCCAGCAGCTTGGTGGCCGCCGACGAGCAGTACTTC
NA | TRBJ2-7 | NA | TRBV7-2 | CASSYLGQRYEQYF | TGTGCCAGCAGCTATTTAGGACAGCGCTACGAGCAGTACTTC
NA | TRBJ1-1 | NA | TRBV29-1 | CSVEVQGNTEAFF | TGCAGCGTTGAGGTTCAGGGTAACACTGAAGCTTTCTTT
NA | TRBJ1-6 | NA | TRBV18 | CASSPENNSPLHF | TGTGCCAGCTCACCAGAGAATAATTCACCCCTCCACTTT
NA | TRBJ2-1 | TRBD2 | TRBV5-1 | CASSLSTGTSDLRSYNEQFF | TGCGCCAGCAGCTTATCCACCGGGACTAGTGATCTTCGATCCTACAATGAGCAGTTCTTC
once | TRBJ2-4 | TRBD1 | TRBV19 | CASSKEDRAKNIQYF | TGTGCCAGTAGTAAAGAGGACAGGGCCAAAAACATTCAGTACTTC
NA | TRBJ1-6 | TRBD1 | TRBV27 | CASSTPTGFNSPLHF | TGTGCCAGCAGTACCCCGACAGGGTTTAATTCACCCCTCCACTTT
NA | TRBJ1-5 | TRBD1 | TRBV28 | CASRGQSSRGNQPQHF | TGTGCCAGCAGGGGACAGAGCAGCCGAGGAAATCAGCCCCAGCATTTT
NA | TRBJ2-1 | TRBD2 | TRBV10-3 | CAISQSLSAGGLNEQFF | TGTGCCATCAGTCAAAGCTTGTCGGCGGGGGGTTTGAATGAGCAGTTCTTC
NA | TRBJ1-1 | NA | TRBV6-5 | CASKTGTMNTEAFF | TGTGCCAGCAAAACCGGGACAATGAACACTGAAGCTTTCTTT
once | TRBJ1-4 | NA | TRBV19 | CASSGVRIGAEKLFF | TGTGCCAGTAGTGGGGTGAGGATTGGGGCTGAAAAACTGTTTTTT
NA | TRBJ2-5 | NA | TRBV3-1/TRBV3-2 | CASSQGYAGRETQYF | TGTGCCAGCAGCCAAGGATATGCGGGCCGAGAGACCCAGTACTTC
NA | TRBJ1-1 | NA | TRBV4-1 | CASSPQAGRGNTEAFF | TGCGCCAGCAGCCCCCAGGCGGGCCGCGGGAACACTGAAGCTTTCTTT